The 11 T cell receptor beta chains given below trace back to one sample, sequenced in a study of blood T cell repertoires in COVID-19. Using immunoSEQ multiplex PCR, the repertoire was profiled, and TCRdb retains in-frame clones only, with some absent. The data show 250,000 or so clones, roughly 88% seen once. Sequencing used PBMCs or T cells enriched from blood (not recorded which). These receptors were obtained from a woman aged 45-59 years who had recovered from COVID-19.

The V and J genes are TRBV5-4 and TRBJ2-3, with a tentative D call TRBD2 (6 bases). CDR1 and CDR2 (germline): SGHNT, YYREEE (reference sequence). This CDR3 has 14 residues. Trimming removed 2 bases at V and 0 bases at J, with 7 bases between. The CDR3 sequence: CASSFGGSTDTQYF. CDR3 DNA: TGTGCCAGCAGCTTTGGAGGGAGCACAGATACGCAGTATTTT.

This chain uses TRBV7-2 with TRBJ2-7, with D possibly being TRBD2 (6 bases). The CDR3 has 15 amino acids. Trimming took 4 bases from V and 3 from J, leaving 16 bases between them. CDR1 is SGHTA, CDR2 FQGNSA, per germline. CDR3 loop: CASSWGLGIGYEQYF. CDR3 nucleotide sequence: TGTGCCAGCAGCTGGGGACTTGGGATAGGCTACGAGCAGTACTTC.

The chain recombines TRBV7-6 with TRBJ2-3, with 8 positions matching TRBD2. V lost 7 bases, J lost 4 bases, and 13 bases stayed unmatched. The length of the CDR3 is 16 residues. Per the germline V gene, CDR1 is SGHVS and CDR2 is FNYEAQ. This CDR3 reads CASTSIGGARADTQYF. CDR3 DNA sequence: TGTGCCAGCACCTCCATCGGGGGGGCCCGCGCAGATACGCAGTATTTT.

This chain joins TRBV7-2 and TRBJ1-3, with 8 bases matching TRBD1. The CDR3 totals 17 residues. V shed 5 bases and J 0 bases; nucleotides not matched to a gene: 9. Germline V CDR1 and CDR2: SGHTA, FQGNSA. The CDR3 loop reads CASSARGQASSGNTIYF. The DNA of the CDR3 is TGTGCCAGCAGCGCCCGGGGACAGGCGTCCTCTGGAAACACCATATATTTT.

The chain couples TRBV3-1 (or the pseudogene TRBV3-2) to TRBJ2-1; 14 bases agree with TRBD2. The CDR3 is made up of 17 amino acids. Trimming removed 4 bases from V and 3 bases from J; junction bases left unmatched: 5. Germline V lookup: CDR1 LGHDT, CDR2 YNNKEL (reference sequence). CDR3 loop: CASSPRLAGGLYNEQFF. The CDR3 nucleotides are TGTGCCAGCAGCCCCAGACTAGCGGGGGGGCTCTACAATGAGCAGTTCTTC.

This chain joins TRBV5-1 and TRBJ1-1, with a weak D call TRBD1 (5 bases). Germline values: CDR1 SGHRS, CDR2 YFSETQ. V lost 0 bases and J lost 4, with 13 bases in between. There are 15 residues in the CDR3. The CDR3 sequence: CASSLAQGQFTEAFF. The DNA of the CDR3 is TGCGCCAGCAGCTTGGCCCAGGGCCAGTTCACTGAAGCTTTCTTT.

The chain couples TRBV27 to TRBJ1-6, with a weak D call TRBD1 (5 bases). CDR3 length equals 15 residues. Germline lookup yields CDR1 MNHEY and CDR2 SMNVEV (reference sequence). The V and J ends lost 5 bases and 4 bases respectively, with 12 bases between them. CDR3 region: CASSQTVIYNSPLHF. For the CDR3, the DNA is TGTGCCAGCAGTCAGACAGTAATTTATAATTCACCCCTCCACTTT.

The gene calls are TRBV12-3 or TRBV12-4 and TRBJ1-2; possibly TRBD1 for D (6 bases). The CDR3 is made up of 13 amino acids. Trimming removed 6 bases at V and 4 bases at J, with 12 bases between. The CDR3 region has the DNA TGTGCCAGCAGATCGGGACACACCTATGGCTACACCTTC. Translation: CASRSGHTYGYTF.

V usage is TRBV4-3 and J usage is TRBJ2-3; tentative D call: TRBD1 (5 bases). Trimming shortened V by 0 bases and J by 0 bases, and 10 bases separated the two germline ends. There are 16 residues in the CDR3. Germline V gene lookup returns CDR1 LGHNA and CDR2 YSLEER. CDR3 in DNA: TGCGCCAGCAGCCAAGAAGTAAGGGGAAGCACAGATACGCAGTATTTT. Amino acids: CASSQEVRGSTDTQYF.

The chain joins TRBV30 to TRBJ1-6; TRBD1 matches 8 bases. Germline CDR1 and CDR2: GTSNPN and SVGIG (reference sequence). This CDR3 is built from 15 residues. V trimming: 4 bases; J trimming: 7 bases; junction bases outside the gene matches: 9. The CDR3, as DNA: TGTGCCTGGAATGGCCAGGGGGCTGGAAATTCACCCCTCCACTTT. As protein: CAWNGQGAGNSPLHF.

A remark on this clone: The sample has other DNA sequences that encode this CDR3 too. The CDR3 sequence is CASSLDRNYGYTF. CDR3 coding DNA: TGTGCCAGCAGTCTAGACAGAAACTATGGCTACACCTTC. The gene calls are TRBV28 and TRBJ1-2; possible D gene TRBD1, 5 bases. V was shortened by 5 bases and J by 2 bases, with 9 bases between the two germline ends. The germline CDR1 and CDR2 sequences are MDHEN and SYDVKM. The CDR3 sequence is 13 residues long.